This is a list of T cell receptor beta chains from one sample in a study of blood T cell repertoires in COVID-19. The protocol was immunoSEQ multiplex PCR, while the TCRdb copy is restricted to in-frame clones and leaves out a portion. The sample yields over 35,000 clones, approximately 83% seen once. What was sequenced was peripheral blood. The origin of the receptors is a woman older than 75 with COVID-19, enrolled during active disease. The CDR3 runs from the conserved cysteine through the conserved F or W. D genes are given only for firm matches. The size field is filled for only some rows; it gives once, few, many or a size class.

CDR3 protein: CASSPGQGGNTEAFF
CDR3 DNA: TGTGCCAGCAGCCCGGGACAAGGGGGAAACACTGAAGCTTTCTTT
V gene: TRBV3-1/TRBV3-2
clone size: -
D gene: -
J gene: TRBJ1-1

CDR3 protein: CATSGLTDTQYF
CDR3 DNA: TGTGCCACCAGTGGGCTCACAGATACGCAGTATTTT
V gene: TRBV24-1
clone size: -
D gene: -
J gene: TRBJ2-3

CDR3 protein: CASSTRGTREQYF
CDR3 DNA: TGTGCCAGCAGTACTAGGGGGACGCGGGAGCAGTACTTC
V gene: TRBV6-2/TRBV6-3
clone size: -
D gene: -
J gene: TRBJ2-7

CDR3 protein: CASSPRHESPLHF
CDR3 DNA: TGTGCCAGCAGCCCCCGACACGAATCACCCCTCCACTTT
V gene: TRBV7-8
clone size: -
D gene: -
J gene: TRBJ1-6

CDR3 protein: CASSSRPIQGGTEAFF
CDR3 DNA: TGTGCCAGCAGCTCTCGTCCAATACAGGGGGGCACTGAAGCTTTCTTT
V gene: TRBV5-5
clone size: -
D gene: TRBD1
J gene: TRBJ1-1

CDR3 protein: CASSLTLTEQYF
CDR3 DNA: TGTGCCAGCAGTTTGACTCTAACCGAGCAGTACTTC
V gene: TRBV28
clone size: -
D gene: -
J gene: TRBJ2-7

CDR3 protein: CASIPGTDFGNTIYF
CDR3 DNA: TGTGCCAGCATCCCCGGGACAGACTTTGGAAACACCATATATTTT
V gene: TRBV28
clone size: -
D gene: TRBD1
J gene: TRBJ1-3

CDR3 protein: CASSPSGQGPTNEKLFF
CDR3 DNA: TGTGCCAGCTCACCCTCAGGACAGGGTCCAACTAATGAAAAACTGTTTTTT
V gene: TRBV18
clone size: -
D gene: TRBD1
J gene: TRBJ1-4

CDR3 protein: CASSLVITSEKQETQYF
CDR3 DNA: TGTGCCAGCAGCTTAGTTATCACTAGCGAGAAGCAAGAGACCCAGTACTTC
V gene: TRBV7-9
clone size: -
D gene: TRBD2
J gene: TRBJ2-5

CDR3 protein: CASSLPTGSANYGYTF
CDR3 DNA: TGTGCCAGCAGCTTACCGACAGGCTCGGCTAACTATGGCTACACCTTC
V gene: TRBV11-2
clone size: few
D gene: -
J gene: TRBJ1-2